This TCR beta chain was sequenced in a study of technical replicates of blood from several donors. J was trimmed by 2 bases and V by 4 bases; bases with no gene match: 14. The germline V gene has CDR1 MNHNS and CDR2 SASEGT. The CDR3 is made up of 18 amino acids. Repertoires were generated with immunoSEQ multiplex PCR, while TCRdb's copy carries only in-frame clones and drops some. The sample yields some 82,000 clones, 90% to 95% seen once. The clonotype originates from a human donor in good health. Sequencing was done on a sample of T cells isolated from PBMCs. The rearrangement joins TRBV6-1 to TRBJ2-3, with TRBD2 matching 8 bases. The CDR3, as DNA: TGTGCCAGCAGTGTCGCCCCATCAAGCGGGAGAATCACAGATACGCAGTATTTT. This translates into CASSVAPSSGRITDTQYF.